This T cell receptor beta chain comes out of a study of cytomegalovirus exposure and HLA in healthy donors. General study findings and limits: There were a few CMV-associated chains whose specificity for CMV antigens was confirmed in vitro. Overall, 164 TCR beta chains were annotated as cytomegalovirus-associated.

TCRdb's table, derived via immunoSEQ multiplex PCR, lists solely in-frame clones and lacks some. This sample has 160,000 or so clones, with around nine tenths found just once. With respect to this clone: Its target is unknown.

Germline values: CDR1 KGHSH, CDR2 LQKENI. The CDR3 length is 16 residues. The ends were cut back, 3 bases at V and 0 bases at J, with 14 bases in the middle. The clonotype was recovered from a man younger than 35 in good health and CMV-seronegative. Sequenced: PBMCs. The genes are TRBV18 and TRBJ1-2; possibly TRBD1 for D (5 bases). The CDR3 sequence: CASSPAGGAANYGYTF. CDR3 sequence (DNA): TGTGCCAGCTCACCGGCGGGCGGGGCAGCTAACTATGGCTACACCTTC.